This TCR beta chain emerged from a study of tumor and adjacent non-tumor tissue in lung cancer (dated by TCRdb to the late 2010s). As for the study more broadly: Of the cohort, eleven to twelve patients had adenocarcinoma, 2 had squamous cell carcinoma and 1 had small cell lung cancer. Ages among the approximately 15 patients ranged from about 30 to 85 years, there were approximately 10 men and 5 women, and disease was at TNM stage I to III. Sequencing generated a total of around 120 million productive TCRbeta reads, averaging about 4.17 million reads per sample. The study compared bulk TCRbeta repertoires from lung tumor tissue and matched distant non-tumor lung tissue of some 16 lung cancer patients. About 30 paired specimens, one tumor and one normal lung sample per patient, were profiled by TCRbeta CDR3 sequencing. The full study reports these points: Neither the sequencing platform nor unique molecular identifiers are named or mentioned anywhere in the methods. TCR diversity was significantly higher in younger patients, and higher tumor TCR diversity was associated with shorter overall and disease-free survival. In normal lung, the top 100 clones accounted for a significantly larger cumulative share of the repertoire than in tumor tissue. Because peripheral blood was not sequenced, the blood TCRbeta repertoires of the lung cancer patients in the study went unexamined. Tumor tissue showed significantly higher TCR diversity (inverse Simpson) than normal lung tissue, at 431.37 vs 166.20 (P = 0.0075, Mann-Whitney U test). With only around 16 patients in the cohort, the authors noted that larger samples and more detailed clinical data are needed.

CDR3 length: 16 amino acids, cysteine to phenylalanine. The read is trimmed to its CDR3 DNA, 48 bases read in frame from base 1. In the germline V gene, CDR1 corresponds to MGHDK and CDR2 to SYGVNS. As regards this clonotype: This clone's antigen is unknown. Its ends do not fully match the called genes, so a read error is possible.

The method behind the library was multiplex PCR. Reads for this sample came from an Illumina HiSeq 2500. TCRbeta libraries were constructed through three rounds of nested PCR with primers (Table S4) according to protocols adapted from ARM-PCR. Before sequencing, PCR products of 200-500 bp were excised from the gel and purified with the QIAquick gel extraction kit. The source study handled its data this way. Trimmomatic was used to clean the reads, FLASH was used to merge the reads into complete CDR3 sequences, and MiTCR was used to assign the reads to V(D)J germline segments. Clonal diversity was calculated as the inverse Simpson's index using VDJtools. In-frame sequences lacking a premature stop codon were counted as productive reads. TCRdb reworked the public reads: Q25 trimming with fastp, MiXCR clone assembly, productive beta chains retained. Here each entry gathers all rows of one CDR3 protein and keeps the most common genes and DNA. TCRdb's processing, not the authors' own work, is the source of the V and J calls. This sample holds 90,000 to 110,000 distinct CDR3 sequences; about 65% were observed only once. Around 17% of the sample rests with the top ten.

RNA was extracted from bulk unsorted tissue and checked for quality with a NanoDrop ND-1000 and an Agilent 2100. Distant non-tumor tissue taken more than 3 cm from the tumor edge was used as the normal lung sample. The donors were newly diagnosed lung cancer patients admitted for thoracic surgery in China from August to November 2014 who had not received prior chemotherapy. Patients who had received previous radiotherapy or chemotherapy, or who had another concurrent cancer, were excluded from the study. Pieces of surgical tissue measuring roughly 1-2.3 cm3 were kept in RNAlater solution and stored at -80 degrees C until use.

The TCR originated in a man aged 60 to 69 with non-small cell lung cancer. The chain is encoded by TRBV25-1 joined to TRBJ2-1, with 13 junctional bases fitting TRBD2. Sequencing used distant non-tumor lung tissue. The CDR3 region has the sequence CANSDGLAGAYNEQFF. The sequenced DNA is TGTGCCAACAGTGACGGACTAGCGGGGGCTTACAATGAGCAGTTCTTC.